A single sample is the source of the 3 T cell receptor beta chains below, sequenced in a study of blood T cell repertoires in COVID-19. Repertoires were generated with immunoSEQ multiplex PCR, while TCRdb's copy carries only in-frame clones and drops some. The table has approximately 300,000 clones, nearly 90% seen once. Sequencing was carried out using PBMCs or T cells enriched from blood (not recorded which). The receptors shown here come from a woman aged 25-40 years who had recovered from COVID-19.

This sequence joins TRBV5-1 and TRBJ2-1, with 8 bases fitting TRBD1. Germline CDR1 and CDR2: SGHRS and YFSETQ. J was trimmed by 3 bases and V by 3 bases; bases with no gene match: 8. The length of the CDR3 is 16 residues. The CDR3 bases are TGCGCCAGCAGCTCGACAGGGGCCTTAAACTACAATGAGCAGTTCTTC. This translates into CASSSTGALNYNEQFF.

This clone appeared a few times. The chain recombines TRBV18 with TRBJ1-5; D is perhaps TRBD1 (5 bases). The CDR3 has 14 residues. CDR1 is KGHSH and CDR2 is LQKENI in the germline V gene. V was clipped by 1 base and J by 1 base, with 5 bases between them. The CDR3 bases are TGTGCCAGCTCACCACAGGGGAGCAATCAGCCCCAGCATTTT. This sequence encodes CASSPQGSNQPQHF.

The chain joins TRBV21-1 to TRBJ1-1. TRBV21-1 is marked as a pseudogene. CDR3 length equals 15 residues. The CDR3, as DNA: TGTGCCAGCAGCAAAGGGAGGGACGATTTGGGTGAAGCTTTCTTT. This gives the protein CASSKGRDDLGEAFF.